One T cell receptor beta chain is described in this entry. This sample stems from a study of cytomegalovirus exposure and HLA in healthy donors. The CDR3 consists of 16 residues. Trimming cost V 4 bases and J 5 bases; bases outside gene matches: 10. The germline CDR1 and CDR2 sequences are KGHSH and LQKENI. With 60 Vbeta and 13 Jbeta primers, the PCR was carried out. Only in-frame clones appear in the TCRdb table, and some are missing; sequencing was by immunoSEQ multiplex PCR. The sample includes over 100,000 clones. The chain links TRBV18 to TRBJ1-1; TRBD1 matches at 10 bases. Sequenced input: PBMCs. This clonotype was obtained from a man under 40 in good health and CMV-seronegative. For the CDR3, the DNA is TGTGCCAGCTCACACGATGGACAGGGGGAGTGGACTGAAGCTTTCTTT. It translates to CASSHDGQGEWTEAFF.